This TCR beta chain was captured in a study of T-cell reconstitution after alpha-beta-depleted transplantation in children. Findings and limits, study-wide: The study traced high day-60 TCRbeta diversity in some patients to surviving recipient T cells and thymic progenitors. Newly produced T cells mostly accounted for T-cell counts and diversity one year post-transplant. About two months after transplant, alpha-beta T cells reportedly came from several hundred expanded graft clones.

The germline V and J ends were trimmed by 5 bases and 0 bases, with 11 bases remaining between them. The CDR3 runs 14 residues. Germline-derived CDR1 and CDR2 are SGHVS and FNYEAQ. Preparation of the TCRbeta library was carried out with unique molecular identifiers. TCRdb re-analysed the PCR reads in MiXCR, keeping a single row per CDR3 protein. The table lists 250,000 to 300,000 distinct CDR3 sequences, around 9.1% of them singletons. This clonotype was seen many times. Its matching antigen is unknown. V and J are TRBV7-6 and TRBJ2-7; tentatively, D is TRBD1 (6 bases). The sequence came from a boy less than two years old with acute myeloid leukemia, due to receive a stem cell transplant. The source was PBMCs, collected before TCRalphabeta/CD19-depleted stem cell transplant. The CDR3 spells CASSPQGGSYEQYF. CDR3 coding DNA: TGTGCCAGCAGCCCCCAAGGGGGCTCCTACGAGCAGTACTTC.